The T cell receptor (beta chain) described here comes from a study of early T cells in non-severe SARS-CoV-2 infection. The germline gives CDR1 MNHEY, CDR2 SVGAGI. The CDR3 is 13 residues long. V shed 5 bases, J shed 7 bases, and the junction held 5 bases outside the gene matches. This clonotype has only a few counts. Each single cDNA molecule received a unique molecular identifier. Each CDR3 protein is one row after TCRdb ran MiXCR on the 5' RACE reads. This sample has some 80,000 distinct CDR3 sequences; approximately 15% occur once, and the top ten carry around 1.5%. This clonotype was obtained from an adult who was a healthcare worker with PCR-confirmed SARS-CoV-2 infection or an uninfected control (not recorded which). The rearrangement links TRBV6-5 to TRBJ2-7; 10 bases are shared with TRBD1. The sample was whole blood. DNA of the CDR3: TGTGCCAGCAGTCCGACAGGGGGCAGGGAGCAGTACTTC. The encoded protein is CASSPTGGREQYF.